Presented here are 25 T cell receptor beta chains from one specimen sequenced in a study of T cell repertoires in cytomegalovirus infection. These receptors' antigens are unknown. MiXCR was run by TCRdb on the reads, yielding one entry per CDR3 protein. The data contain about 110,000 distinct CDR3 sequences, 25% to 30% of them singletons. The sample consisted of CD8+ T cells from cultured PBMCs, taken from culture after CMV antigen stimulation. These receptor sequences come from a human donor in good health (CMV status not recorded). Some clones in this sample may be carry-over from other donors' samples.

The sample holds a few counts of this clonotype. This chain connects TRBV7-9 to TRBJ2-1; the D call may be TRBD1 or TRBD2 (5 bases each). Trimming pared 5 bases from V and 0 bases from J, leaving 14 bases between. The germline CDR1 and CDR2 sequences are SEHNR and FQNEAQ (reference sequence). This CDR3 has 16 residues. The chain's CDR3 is CASSPRQGDSYNEQFF. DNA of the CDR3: TGTGCCAGCAGCCCCCGCCAGGGAGACTCCTACAATGAGCAGTTCTTC.

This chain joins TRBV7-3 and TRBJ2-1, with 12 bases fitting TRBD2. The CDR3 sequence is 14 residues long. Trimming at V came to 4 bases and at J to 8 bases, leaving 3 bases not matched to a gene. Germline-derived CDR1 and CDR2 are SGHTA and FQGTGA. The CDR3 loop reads CASSSSGGAYEQFF. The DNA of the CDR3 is TGTGCCAGCAGCTCTAGCGGGGGGGCCTATGAGCAGTTCTTC.

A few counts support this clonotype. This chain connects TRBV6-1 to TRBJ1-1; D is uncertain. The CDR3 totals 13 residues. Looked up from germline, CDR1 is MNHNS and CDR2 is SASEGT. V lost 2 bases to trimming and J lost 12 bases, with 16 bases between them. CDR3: CASSERRDYETFF. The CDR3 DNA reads TGTGCCAGCAGTGAACGTCGGGATTACGAGACTTTCTTT.

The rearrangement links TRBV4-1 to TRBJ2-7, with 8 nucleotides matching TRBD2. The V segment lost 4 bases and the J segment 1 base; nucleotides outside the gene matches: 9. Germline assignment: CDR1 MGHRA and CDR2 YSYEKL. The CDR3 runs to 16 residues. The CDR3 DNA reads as TGCGCCAGCAGCCTTACCACCGGGACTAGTTCCTACGAGCAGTACTTC. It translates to CASSLTTGTSSYEQYF.

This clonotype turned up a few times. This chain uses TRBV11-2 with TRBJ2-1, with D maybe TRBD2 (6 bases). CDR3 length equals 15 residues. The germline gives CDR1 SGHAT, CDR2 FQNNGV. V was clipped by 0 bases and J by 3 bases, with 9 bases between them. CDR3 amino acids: CASSLEWGDYNEQFF. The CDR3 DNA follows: TGTGCCAGCAGCTTAGAGTGGGGGGACTACAATGAGCAGTTCTTC.

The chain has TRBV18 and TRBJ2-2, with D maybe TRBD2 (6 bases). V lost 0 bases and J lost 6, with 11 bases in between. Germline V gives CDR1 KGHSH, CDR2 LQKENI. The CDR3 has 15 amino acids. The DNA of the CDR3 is TGTGCCAGCTCACCACCAAGTTCGGGGGCCGGGGAGCTGTTTTTT. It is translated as CASSPPSSGAGELFF. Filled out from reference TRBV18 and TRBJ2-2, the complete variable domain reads NAGVMQNPRHLVRRRGQEARLRCSPMKGHSHVYWYRQLPEEGLKFMVYLQKENIIDESGMPKERFSAEFPKEGPSILRIQQVVRGDSAAYFCASSPPSSGAGELFFGEGSRLTVL.

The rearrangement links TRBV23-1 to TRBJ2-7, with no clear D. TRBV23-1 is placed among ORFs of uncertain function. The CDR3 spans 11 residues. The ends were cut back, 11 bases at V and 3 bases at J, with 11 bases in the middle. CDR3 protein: CADTAHYEQYF. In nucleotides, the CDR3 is TGCGCCGACACCGCTCACTACGAGCAGTACTTC.

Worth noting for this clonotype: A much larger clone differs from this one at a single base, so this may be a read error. The CDR3 here is CASSLATDTQHF. The DNA of the CDR3 is TGTGCCAGCAGCTTAGCGACAGATACGCAGCATTTT. The chain employs TRBV7-6 and TRBJ2-3, with D possibly TRBD1 on 5 matching bases. The better agreement between TRBJ1-5 and the DNA end casts doubt on the J call. Germline-derived CDR1 and CDR2 are SGHVS and FNYEAQ. This CDR3 is built from 12 residues.

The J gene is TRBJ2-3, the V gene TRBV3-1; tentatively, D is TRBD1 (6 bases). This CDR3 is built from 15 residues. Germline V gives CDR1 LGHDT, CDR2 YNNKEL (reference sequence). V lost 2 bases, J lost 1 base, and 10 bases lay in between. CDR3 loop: CASSQWDTRTDTQYF. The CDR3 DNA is TGTGCCAGCAGCCAATGGGACACTCGCACAGATACGCAGTATTTT.

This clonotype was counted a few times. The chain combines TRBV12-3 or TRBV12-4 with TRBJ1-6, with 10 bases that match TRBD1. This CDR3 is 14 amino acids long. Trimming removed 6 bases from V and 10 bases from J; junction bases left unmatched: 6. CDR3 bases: TGTGCCAGCAGCAGGGACAGGGGAGGCTCACCCCTCCACTTT. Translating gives CASSRDRGGSPLHF.

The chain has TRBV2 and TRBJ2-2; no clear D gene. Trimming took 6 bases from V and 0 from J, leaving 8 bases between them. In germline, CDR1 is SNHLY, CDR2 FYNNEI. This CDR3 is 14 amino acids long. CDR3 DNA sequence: TGTGCCAGCAGGGTGACCGCGAACACCGGGGAGCTGTTTTTT. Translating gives CASRVTANTGELFF. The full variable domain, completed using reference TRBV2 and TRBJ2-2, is EPEVTQTPSHQVTQMGQEVILRCVPISNHLYFYWYRQILGQKVEFLVSFYNNEISEKSEIFDDQFSVERPDGSNFTLKIRSTKLEDSAMYFCASRVTANTGELFFGEGSRLTVL.

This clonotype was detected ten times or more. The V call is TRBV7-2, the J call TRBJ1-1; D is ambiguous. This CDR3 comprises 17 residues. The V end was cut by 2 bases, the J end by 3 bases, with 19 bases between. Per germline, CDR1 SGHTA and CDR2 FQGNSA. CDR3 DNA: TGTGCCAGCAGCTTATATAGGGCGTTGGGGATGGACACTGAAGCTTTCTTT. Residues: CASSLYRALGMDTEAFF.

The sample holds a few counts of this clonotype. The CDR3 nucleotides read TGTGCCAGCAGTGAAGTTTGGGGGCCCCACCAAGAGACCCAGTACTTC. Translation: CASSEVWGPHQETQYF. The gene calls are TRBV2 and TRBJ2-5; weak D call: TRBD1 (6 bases). The CDR3 length is 16 residues. Looked up from germline, CDR1 is SNHLY and CDR2 is FYNNEI. The V end was cut by 1 base, the J end by 0 bases, with 12 bases between.

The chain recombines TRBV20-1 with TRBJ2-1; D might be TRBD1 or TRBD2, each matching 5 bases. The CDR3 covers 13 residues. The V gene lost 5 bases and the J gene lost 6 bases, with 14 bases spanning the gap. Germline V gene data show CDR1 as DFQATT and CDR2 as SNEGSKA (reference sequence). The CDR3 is CSAAWWGSNEQFF. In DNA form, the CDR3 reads TGCAGTGCTGCTTGGTGGGGGTCCAATGAGCAGTTCTTC.

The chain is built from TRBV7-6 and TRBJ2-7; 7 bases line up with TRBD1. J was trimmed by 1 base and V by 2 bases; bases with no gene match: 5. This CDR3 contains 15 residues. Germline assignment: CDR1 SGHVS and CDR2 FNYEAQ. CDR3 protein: CASSLYQGVSYEQYF. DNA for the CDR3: TGTGCCAGCAGCTTATATCAGGGGGTTTCCTACGAGCAGTACTTC.

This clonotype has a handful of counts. The CDR3 DNA follows: TGCGCCAGCAGCCTTTCAGGTTACAATGAGCAGTTCTTC. As protein: CASSLSGYNEQFF. The chain joins TRBV4-1 to TRBJ2-1; the D is unclear. The germline gives CDR1 MGHRA, CDR2 YSYEKL. V was trimmed by 4 bases and J by 4 bases, leaving 8 bases between them. The CDR3 has 13 amino acids.

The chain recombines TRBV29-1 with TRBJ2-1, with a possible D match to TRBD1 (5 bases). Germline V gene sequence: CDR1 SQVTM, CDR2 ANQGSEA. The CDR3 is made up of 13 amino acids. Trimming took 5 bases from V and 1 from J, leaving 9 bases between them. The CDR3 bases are TGCAGCGTTTCGTCAGGGTCCTACAATGAGCAGTTCTTC. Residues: CSVSSGSYNEQFF.

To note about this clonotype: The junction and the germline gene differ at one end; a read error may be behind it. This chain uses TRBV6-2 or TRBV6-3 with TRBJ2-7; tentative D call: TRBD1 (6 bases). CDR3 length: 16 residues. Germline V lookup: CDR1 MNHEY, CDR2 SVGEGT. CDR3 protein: CASCYSPVTGSYEQYF. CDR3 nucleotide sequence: TGTGCCAGCTGTTACTCCCCCGTTACAGGGTCCTACGAGCAGTACTTC.

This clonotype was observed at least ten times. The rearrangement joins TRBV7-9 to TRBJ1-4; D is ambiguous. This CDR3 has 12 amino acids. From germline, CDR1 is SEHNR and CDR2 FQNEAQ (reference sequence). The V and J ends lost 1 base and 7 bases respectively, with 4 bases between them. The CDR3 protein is CASSLGGEKLFF. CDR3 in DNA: TGTGCCAGCAGCTTAGGCGGTGAAAAACTGTTTTTT.

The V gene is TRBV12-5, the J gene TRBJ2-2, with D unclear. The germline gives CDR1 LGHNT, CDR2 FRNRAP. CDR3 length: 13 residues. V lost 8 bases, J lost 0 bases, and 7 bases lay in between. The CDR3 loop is CASTATNTGELFF. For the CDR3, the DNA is TGTGCTAGTACGGCGACGAACACCGGGGAGCTGTTTTTT.

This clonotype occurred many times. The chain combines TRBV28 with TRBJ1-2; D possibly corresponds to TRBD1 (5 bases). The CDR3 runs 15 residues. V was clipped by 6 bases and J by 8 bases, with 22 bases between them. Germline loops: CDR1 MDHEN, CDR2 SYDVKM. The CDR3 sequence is CASSAPGAASWGYTF. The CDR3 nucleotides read TGTGCCAGCAGCGCCCCCGGGGCGGCCTCGTGGGGCTACACCTTC.

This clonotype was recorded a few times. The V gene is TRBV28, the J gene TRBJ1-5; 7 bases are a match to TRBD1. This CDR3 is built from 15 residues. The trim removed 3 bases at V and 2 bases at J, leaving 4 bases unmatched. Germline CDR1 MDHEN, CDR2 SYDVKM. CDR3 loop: CASSFTGDGNQPQHF. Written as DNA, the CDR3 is TGTGCCAGCAGTTTTACAGGGGACGGCAATCAGCCCCAGCATTTT.

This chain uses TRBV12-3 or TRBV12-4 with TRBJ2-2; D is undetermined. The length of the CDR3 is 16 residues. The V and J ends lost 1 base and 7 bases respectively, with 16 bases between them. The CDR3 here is CASSLVVPQYHGELFF. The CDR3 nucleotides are TGTGCCAGCAGTTTAGTGGTACCACAGTATCACGGGGAGCTGTTTTTT.

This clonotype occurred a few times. The chain's CDR3 is CASSLMGANVLTF. In DNA, the CDR3 is TGTGCCAGCAGTTTAATGGGGGCCAACGTCCTGACTTTC. The genes are TRBV27 and TRBJ2-6; D not certain. Germline assignment: CDR1 MNHEY and CDR2 SMNVEV (reference sequence). The CDR3 runs to 13 residues. V shed 2 bases and J shed 4 bases, with 3 bases lying between them.

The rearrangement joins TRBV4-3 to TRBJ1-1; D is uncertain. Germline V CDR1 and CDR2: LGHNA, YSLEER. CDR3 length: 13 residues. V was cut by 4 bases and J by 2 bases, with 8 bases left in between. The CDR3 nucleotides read TGCGCCAGCAGCCCTTCCCCTAACACTGAAGCTTTCTTT. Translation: CASSPSPNTEAFF.